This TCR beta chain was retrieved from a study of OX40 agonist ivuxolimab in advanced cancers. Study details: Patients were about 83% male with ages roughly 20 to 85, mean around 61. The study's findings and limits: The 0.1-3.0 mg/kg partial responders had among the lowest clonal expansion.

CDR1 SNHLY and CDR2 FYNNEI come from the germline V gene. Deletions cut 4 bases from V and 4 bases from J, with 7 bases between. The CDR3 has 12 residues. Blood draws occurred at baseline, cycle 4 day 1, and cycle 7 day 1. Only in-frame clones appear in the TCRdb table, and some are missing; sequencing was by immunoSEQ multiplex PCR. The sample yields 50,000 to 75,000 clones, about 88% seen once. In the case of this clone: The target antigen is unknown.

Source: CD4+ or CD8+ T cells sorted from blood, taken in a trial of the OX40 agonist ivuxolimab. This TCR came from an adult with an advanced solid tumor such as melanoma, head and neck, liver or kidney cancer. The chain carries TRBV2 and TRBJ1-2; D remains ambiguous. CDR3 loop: CASSGRLYGYTF. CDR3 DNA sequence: TGTGCCAGCAGTGGACGGCTCTATGGCTACACCTTC.